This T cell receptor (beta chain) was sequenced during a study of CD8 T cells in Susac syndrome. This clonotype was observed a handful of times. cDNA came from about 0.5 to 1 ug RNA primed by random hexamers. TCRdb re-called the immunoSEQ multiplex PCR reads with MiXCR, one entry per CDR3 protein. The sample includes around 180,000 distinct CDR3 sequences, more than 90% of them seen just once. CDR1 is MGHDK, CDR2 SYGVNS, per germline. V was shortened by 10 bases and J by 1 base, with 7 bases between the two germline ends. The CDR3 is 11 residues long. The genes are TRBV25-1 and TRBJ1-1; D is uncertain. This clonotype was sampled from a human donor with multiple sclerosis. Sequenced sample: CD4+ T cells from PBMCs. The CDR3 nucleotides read TGTGCCACTCGGGGGAACACTGAAGCTTTCTTT. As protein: CATRGNTEAFF.